A single TCR beta chain is shown here with its context. Its cognate antigen has yet to be identified. This could be a read error, since a much larger clone is one nucleotide away. This sample was included in a study of tumor-infiltrating lymphocytes in primary liver carcinoma (dated by TCRdb to 2017 to 2019). Turning to the overall study: Between November 2015 and early 2016, roughly five patients in China with histopathologically diagnosed primary liver carcinoma had their tumors surgically resected. Hepatocellular carcinoma (four) or combined HCC and intrahepatic cholangiocarcinoma (one) was present in the five patients, who were three men and two women aged 30 to 69 years. Repertoires from technical replicates were highly reproducible, with mean shared-clone rates around 0.87 and correlation coefficients above 0.95. A total of some 35 specimens from 5 patients underwent TCRbeta repertoire sequencing, comprising 25 or so tumor regions, 5 adjacent noncancerous liver tissues and 5 peripheral blood samples. The study combined TCRbeta repertoire sequencing, expression microarrays and whole-exome sequencing across five regions of each liver tumor, with adjacent normal tissue and blood. The tumors of the five patients were staged as T1-T3 N0M0, with maximum diameters ranging from roughly 4 to 10 cm. Each sample produced about 3.65 to 8 million productive TCRbeta reads, and read depth showed no significant difference between tissue types. Results and caveats for the whole study, not just this receptor: The study included only five or six patients, and the authors note findings should be validated in a larger study. Only the TCR beta chain was sequenced, so true repertoire diversity is likely underestimated because unpaired alpha chains were not captured. Consistent with antigen-driven expansion, pairs of tumor regions showed higher repertoire overlap (mean roughly 35%) than either tumor-adjacent pairs (around 17%) or tumor-blood pairs (approximately 14%). Because the samples were bulk and unsorted, CD4+ and CD8+ T cell repertoires could not be compared. The top 250 clones made up a significantly larger repertoire fraction in tumors than in blood (p = 0.039).

A constant-region primer and ProtoScript II reverse transcriptase were used to reverse-transcribe TCRbeta-specific cDNA from 500 ng total RNA. Three nested multiplex PCR rounds, following a slightly modified ARM-PCR procedure, were used to build the TCRbeta libraries. Multiplex TRBV1-TRBV30 forward primers and a Cbeta reverse primer were used in the first two PCR rounds, each of which was run for about 10 cycles. Sample barcodes and Illumina adapters were added in a final 25-cycle PCR using Deep VentR polymerase. Before sequencing, amplicons of 200-500 bp were gel-purified using a QIAquick gel extraction kit. TCRbeta amplicons were sequenced on an Illumina HiSeq 2500 with 250-bp paired-end reads. Per the source publication's procedure: Trimmomatic v0.33 was used to quality-trim the reads, and FLASH v1.2.11 was used to merge paired reads so that full CDR3 sequences could be recovered. V, D and J germline segments were assigned to the rearranged TCRbeta sequences by MiGEC v1.2.1b. Clonotype statistics and Shannon-Wiener diversity indices were computed with VDJtools v1.0.0. To reduce sampling bias, subsequent analyses other than the diversity analysis used only the 250 most abundant clonotypes in each sample. Using fastp trimming at Q25 and MiXCR clonotype assembly, TCRdb reanalyzed the public sequencing data and kept in-frame beta chains. Here each entry gathers all rows of one CDR3 protein and keeps the most common genes and DNA. TCRdb assigned the V and J calls; the authors' analysis was not used. In all, the sample holds approximately 330,000 distinct CDR3 sequences, and around 60% of those were seen once. The ten largest account for under 8.5% of the sample.

TRIzol reagent was used to extract blood RNA from unsorted whole blood, while the DNeasy Blood & Tissue kit provided the germline DNA. At the time of sampling, the patients were treatment-naive and had chronic HBV infection. Before surgery, roughly 4 milliliters of peripheral blood were drawn into K2EDTA tubes. From the cysteine through the phenylalanine, the CDR3 covers 13 amino acids. The sequence is cut down to CDR3 DNA, 39 bases in frame from base 1. The V and J genes are TRBV12-3 or TRBV12-4 and TRBJ2-1; 7 nucleotides in the junction match TRBD2. The clonotype was recovered from a middle-aged man with primary liver carcinoma and hepatitis B virus infection. The specimen sequenced was peripheral blood. Read as DNA, the sequence is TGTGCCAACAGTTTCGCGGGAGTCTATGAGCAGTTCTTC. Translation gives CANSFAGVYEQFF.